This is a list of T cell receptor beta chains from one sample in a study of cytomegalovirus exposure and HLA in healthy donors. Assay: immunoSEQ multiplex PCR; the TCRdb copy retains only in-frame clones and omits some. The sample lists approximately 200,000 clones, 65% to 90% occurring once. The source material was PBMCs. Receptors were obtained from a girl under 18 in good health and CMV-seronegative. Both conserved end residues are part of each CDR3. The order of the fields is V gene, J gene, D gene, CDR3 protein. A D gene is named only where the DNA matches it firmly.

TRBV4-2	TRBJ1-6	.	CASSQAVAGMESSPLHF
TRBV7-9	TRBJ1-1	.	CSSSLIRGTAGNTEAFF
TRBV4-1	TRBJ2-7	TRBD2	CASSQGILRAGVVYEQYF
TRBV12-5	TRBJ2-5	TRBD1	CASGLDRDRGSQTQYF
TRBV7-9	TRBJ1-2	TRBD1	CASSLARGTGGNYGYTF
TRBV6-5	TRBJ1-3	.	CASSYGGFLGNTIYF
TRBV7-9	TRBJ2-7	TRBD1	CSSSPGDRGRGSEQYF
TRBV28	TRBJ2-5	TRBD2	CASAGLAGGGETQYF
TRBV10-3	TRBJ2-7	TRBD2	CAISESTPRGLARTYEQYF
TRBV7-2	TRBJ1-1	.	CASSRDSWVTEAFF
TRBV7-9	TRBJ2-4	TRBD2	CASSHRTSGEGNIQYF
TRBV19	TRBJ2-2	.	CASSRGWAPGELFF
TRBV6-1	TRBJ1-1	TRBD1	CASTLTGEVSEAFF
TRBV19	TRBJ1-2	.	CASSRNSPGFYGYTF
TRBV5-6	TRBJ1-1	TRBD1	CASSLAGQGALNTEAFF
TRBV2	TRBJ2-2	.	CASSRFLTDLTGELFF
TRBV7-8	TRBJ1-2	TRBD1	CASSFGQGGGYTF
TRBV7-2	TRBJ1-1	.	CASSLAAGVGFF
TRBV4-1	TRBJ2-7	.	CASSPRGSSYEQYF
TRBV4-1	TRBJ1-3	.	CASSLGTGNTGNTIYF
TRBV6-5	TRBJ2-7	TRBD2	CASSRGGFSYEQYF
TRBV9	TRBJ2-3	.	CASRPGTTLVTDTQYF
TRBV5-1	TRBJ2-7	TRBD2	CASSSLGTSGSSEQYF
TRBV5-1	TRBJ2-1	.	CASSLAGSYNEQFF
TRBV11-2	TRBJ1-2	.	CASSPSGTDGWLGAF
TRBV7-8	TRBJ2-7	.	CASTVGATYEQYF
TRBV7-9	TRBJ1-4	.	CASSLGGRGSEKLFF
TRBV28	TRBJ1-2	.	CASSLILPGNGYTF
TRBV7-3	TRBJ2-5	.	CASSSRPTGRGETQYF
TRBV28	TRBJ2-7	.	CASTSQGTYEQYF
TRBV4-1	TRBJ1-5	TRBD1	CASSLTRTGDNQPQHF
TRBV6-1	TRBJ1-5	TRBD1	CASSEGRQGAQPQHF
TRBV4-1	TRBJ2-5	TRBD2	CASSQDLNSGLAGNTQYF
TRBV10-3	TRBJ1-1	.	CAISGGTNTEAFF
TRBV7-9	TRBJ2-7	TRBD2	CASSGSGGRSYEQYF
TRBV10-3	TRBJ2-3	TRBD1	CAISERDSLLHF
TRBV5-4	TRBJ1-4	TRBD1	CASSEGGAGEKLFF
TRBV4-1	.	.	CASSQEGAGDYEQYF
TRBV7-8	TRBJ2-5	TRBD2	CASSLGVLAGGWETQYF
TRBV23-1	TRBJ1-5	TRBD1	CASSQTGGNQPQHF
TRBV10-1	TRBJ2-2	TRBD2	CASSENSGTSSGELFF
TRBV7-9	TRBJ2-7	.	CASSLSPSYEQYF
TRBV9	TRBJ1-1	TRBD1	CASSGRQGMNTEAFF
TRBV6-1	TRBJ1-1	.	CASAKPRGLNTEAFF
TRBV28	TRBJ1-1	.	CASSPPRQSANTEAFF
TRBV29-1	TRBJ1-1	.	CSGQQALNTEAFF
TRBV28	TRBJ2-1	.	CASADNEQFF